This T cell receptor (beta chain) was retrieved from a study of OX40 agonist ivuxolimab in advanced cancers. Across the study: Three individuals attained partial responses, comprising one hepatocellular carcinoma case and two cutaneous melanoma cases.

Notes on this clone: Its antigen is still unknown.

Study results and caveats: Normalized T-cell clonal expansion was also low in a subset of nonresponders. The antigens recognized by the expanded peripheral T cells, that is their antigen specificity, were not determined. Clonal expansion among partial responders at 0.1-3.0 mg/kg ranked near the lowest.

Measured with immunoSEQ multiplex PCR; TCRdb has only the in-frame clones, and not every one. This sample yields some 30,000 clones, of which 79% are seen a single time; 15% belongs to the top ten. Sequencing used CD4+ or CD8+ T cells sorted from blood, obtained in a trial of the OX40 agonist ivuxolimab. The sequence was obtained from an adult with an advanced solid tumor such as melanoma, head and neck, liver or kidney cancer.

CDR3 sequence reads: CASSDPGSLQETQYF. The CDR3 bases are TGTGCCAGCAGTGACCCCGGGTCTCTCCAAGAGACCCAGTACTTC. V is TRBV2 and J is TRBJ2-5; D gene unclear. The CDR3 is 15 residues long. In germline, CDR1 is SNHLY, CDR2 FYNNEI. The V end lost 3 bases, the J end lost 1 base, and 12 bases lay between the germline ends.